Presented here are 28 T cell receptor beta chains from one specimen sequenced in a study of tumor-infiltrating lymphocytes in primary liver carcinoma (dated by TCRdb to 2016 to 2017). Sequencing used an Illumina HiSeq 2500. A constant-region primer and ProtoScript II reverse transcriptase were used to reverse-transcribe TCRbeta-specific cDNA from roughly 480 ng total RNA. Construction of the TCRbeta libraries relied on three nested rounds of multiplex PCR, following a slightly modified ARM-PCR procedure. The first two PCR rounds used multiplex TRBV1-TRBV30 forward primers with a Cbeta reverse primer, each for about 11 cycles. Starting from the raw public reads, TCRdb applied fastp trimming at Q25, assembled clones with MiXCR and retained in-frame beta chains. Duplicate CDR3 protein sequences are folded into a single record with the most common DNA and genes. The sample table holds 300,000 to 400,000 distinct CDR3 sequences, of which less than 65% were seen once. The ten largest clones add up to about 6.5% of the sample.

RNA from unsorted whole blood was extracted with TRIzol reagent, and germline DNA was obtained with the DNeasy Blood & Tissue kit. Sequenced material: peripheral blood. These receptor sequences come from a man aged 35 to 55 with primary liver carcinoma and hepatitis B virus infection.

Details on this clonotype: Relative to the germline gene, one junction end is altered; a read error may explain this. V and J are TRBV11-1 and TRBJ2-7; D may be TRBD1 (5 bases). Germline lookup yields CDR1 SGHAT and CDR2 FQDESV (reference sequence). The CDR3 spans 13 residues. CDR3 in amino acids: CASIRASSYEQHF. For the CDR3, the DNA is TGTGCCAGCATCAGGGCCTCCTCCTACGAGCAGCACTTC.

There are many counts of this clonotype. This sequence joins TRBV5-5 and TRBJ2-5, with a weak D call TRBD1 (5 bases). Germline V gene data show CDR1 as SGHKS and CDR2 as YYEKEE (reference sequence). The CDR3 spans 13 residues. Between the trimmed V and J ends, which lost 1 base and 9 bases, there was a span of 13 bases. The CDR3 loop is CASSLNGALAQYF. CDR3 nucleotides: TGTGCCAGCAGCTTGAATGGGGCGCTTGCCCAGTACTTC. Drawing the rest from reference TRBV5-5 and TRBJ2-5, the complete variable domain is DAGVTQSPTHLIKTRGQQVTLRCSPISGHKSVSWYQQVLGQGPQFIFQYYEKEERGRGNFPDRFSARQFPNYSSELNVNALLLGDSALYLCASSLNGALAQYFGPGTRLLVL.

On this clonotype itself: Compared with germline, one end of the junction differs, possibly owing to a read error. This chain joins TRBV4-1 and TRBJ1-4; 7 bases map to TRBD1. Per the germline V gene, CDR1 is MGHRA and CDR2 is YSYEKL. This CDR3 spans 15 amino acids. The CDR3 protein is CVSSQEGTDHEKLFF. In nucleotides, the CDR3 is TGCGTCAGCAGCCAAGAAGGGACAGATCATGAAAAACTGTTTTTT.

A note on this clonotype: Likely a read error: the CDR3 ends without its conserved phenylalanine or tryptophan. The chain combines TRBV11-1 with TRBJ2-3; D gene uncertain. V lost 2 bases and J lost 0, with 9 bases in between. The CDR3 runs to 15 residues. Germline CDR1 SGHAT, CDR2 FQDESV (reference sequence). The CDR3 here is CASSLLITSTDTQYL. In DNA, the CDR3 is TGTGCCAGCAGCTTACTGATCACTAGCACAGATACGCAGTATCTC.

The V gene is TRBV6-2 or TRBV6-3, the J gene TRBJ2-7; D gene ambiguous. This CDR3 region has 14 residues. V gave up 7 bases and J gave up 0 bases, with 13 bases separating them. Per the germline V gene, CDR1 is MNHEY and CDR2 is SVGEGT. CDR3 DNA: TGTGCCAGCACCTTTACTGGTAGCTCCTACGAGCAGTACTTC. The encoded protein is CASTFTGSSYEQYF.

This clonotype was seen at least ten times. The V call is TRBV6-5, the J call TRBJ1-3, with TRBD1 matching over 7 bases. The CDR3 spans 14 residues. V gave up 5 bases and J gave up 2 bases; unmatched junction bases: 3. Germline CDR1 reads MNHEY; CDR2 reads SVGAGI. The DNA for the CDR3 is TGTGCCAGCAGTCAGGGGACAGCTGGAAACACCATATATTTT. Its translation: CASSQGTAGNTIYF.

The genes are TRBV7-9 and TRBJ2-1; D remains ambiguous. In germline, CDR1 is SEHNR, CDR2 FQNEAQ (reference sequence). The CDR3 spans 12 residues. V lost 8 bases to trimming and J lost 6 bases, with 11 bases between them. The CDR3 spells CASGISRNEQFF. CDR3 in DNA: TGTGCCAGCGGGATTTCGCGCAATGAGCAGTTCTTC.

Points on this clonotype: Likely a read error: the CDR3 ends without its conserved phenylalanine or tryptophan. For the CDR3, the DNA is TGTGCCAGCAGCCGGGGCCCAGGGGATGGTTACACCTCC. Its protein product is CASSRGPGDGYTS. The J gene is TRBJ1-2, the V gene TRBV6-1, with D possibly being TRBD1 (6 bases). This CDR3 region has 13 residues. Germline values: CDR1 MNHNS, CDR2 SASEGT.

A word on this clonotype: At one end the junction does not follow the germline gene, possibly because of a read error. The chain joins TRBV5-4 to TRBJ2-3, with unresolved D. This CDR3 has 14 amino acids. Germline CDR1 is SGHNT and CDR2 is YYREEE (reference sequence). The CDR3 DNA reads as TGTGCCAGCAGCTTGGGACGGAGCACAGATACGCAATATTTT. Translation gives CASSLGRSTDTQYF. Full variable domain (missing parts from reference TRBV5-4 and TRBJ2-3): ETGVTQSPTHLIKTRGQQVTLRCSSQSGHNTVSWYQQALGQGPQFIFQYYREEENGRGNFPPRFSGLQFPNYSSELNVNALELDDSALYLCASSLGRSTDTQYFGPGTRLTVL.

For this clonotype: Since a much larger clone is just one base distant, this may be a read error. The chain joins TRBV6-2 or TRBV6-3 to TRBJ2-1; TRBD1 might be the D (5 bases). The CDR3 has 16 residues. Germline lookup yields CDR1 MNHEY and CDR2 SVGEGT. Here the CDR3 DNA reads TGTGCCAGCAGTTATTCCATGGTTGAAGGGGTTAATGAGCAGTCCTTC. As protein: CASSYSMVEGVNEQSF.

Concerning this clonotype: This CDR3 is missing its conserved last phenylalanine or tryptophan, likely due to a read error. The rearrangement joins TRBV12-3 or TRBV12-4 to TRBJ2-7; 9 bases agree with TRBD1. The CDR3 length is 13 residues. CDR3 nucleotide sequence: TGTGCCGGCAGTTTTGGGACAGGGAGAGAGCAGTACCTC. It codes for CAGSFGTGREQYL.

This CDR3 is CAISSSRDPWGGELFF. CDR3 DNA sequence: TGTGCCATCAGCAGTTCCAGAGACCCTTGGGGCGGGGAGCTGTTTTTT. The chain recombines TRBV10-3 with TRBJ2-2; D ambiguous. The V gene's germline CDR1 is ENHRY and CDR2 SYGVKD. V was clipped by 6 bases and J by 7 bases, with 21 bases between them. The CDR3 covers 16 residues.

Regarding this clonotype: One end of the junction does not line up with germline, which may come from a read error. V is TRBV5-4 and J is TRBJ2-2; TRBD1 matches at 7 bases. Germline-derived CDR1 and CDR2 are SGHNT and YYREEE (reference sequence). CDR3 length equals 14 residues. CDR3 sequence reads: CASSPTGDHRELFF. CDR3 bases: TGTGCTAGCAGTCCTACAGGGGACCACAGGGAGCTGTTTTTT.

This clonotype appeared a few times. This chain joins TRBV6-2 or TRBV6-3 and TRBJ1-5; tentative D call: TRBD1 (6 bases). The CDR3 sequence is 15 residues long. V shed 8 bases and J shed 10 bases, with 24 bases lying between them. CDR1 and CDR2 (germline): MNHEY, SVGEGT. The CDR3 loop is CASGLDSYSNRPQHF. CDR3 DNA: TGTGCCAGCGGTTTGGACAGTTATAGCAATCGTCCCCAGCATTTT.

Worth noting for this clonotype: Compared with germline, one end of the junction differs, possibly owing to a read error. The gene calls are TRBV11-2 and TRBJ2-5, with D possibly called TRBD1 or TRBD2 (6 bases each). Germline CDR1 reads SGHAT; CDR2 reads FQNNGV. The CDR3 loop spans 11 amino acids. CDR3 DNA sequence: TGTGGCAGCTTAGCGGAGGGGGCCCAGTACTTC. Its translation is CGSLAEGAQYF.

This sequence joins TRBV20-1 and TRBJ1-2, with 9 positions matching TRBD1. With 1 base clipped from V and 4 bases from J, the junction kept 13 bases outside the gene matches. This CDR3 region has 17 residues. Germline V CDR1 and CDR2: DFQATT, SNEGSKA (reference sequence). CDR3: CSARVLEMTGGSYGYTF. The CDR3 nucleotides are TGCAGTGCTAGAGTTCTCGAGATGACAGGGGGTAGCTATGGCTACACCTTC.

With respect to this clonotype: A read error may produce the germline difference seen at one junction end. This chain connects TRBV4-3 to TRBJ2-1; no clear D. This CDR3 region has 17 residues. Germline-derived CDR1 and CDR2 are LGHNA and YSLEER. Here the CDR3 reads CASSQTLTVSPYNDQFF. Here the CDR3 DNA reads TGCGCCAGCAGCCAAACTCTGACTGTGAGCCCCTACAATGATCAGTTCTTC.

On this clonotype: Germline is not matched at one junction end, which may reflect a read error. This chain uses TRBV4-2 with TRBJ2-7, with a possible D match to TRBD1 (5 bases). This CDR3 spans 13 amino acids. Germline CDR1 is LGHNA and CDR2 is YNFKEQ. Here the CDR3 reads CASSLGVQTEQYF. The CDR3 nucleotides are TGCGCCAGCAGCCTAGGGGTTCAGACGGAGCAGTACTTC.

The chain employs TRBV5-6 and TRBJ1-5; 12 bases are a match to TRBD1. The length of the CDR3 is 17 residues. V lost 1 base to trimming and J lost 5 bases; unmatched junction nucleotides: 7. Per the germline V gene, CDR1 is SGHDT and CDR2 is YYEEEE. CDR3 loop: CASSLFIGTGGDQPQHF. Written as DNA, the CDR3 is TGTGCCAGCAGCTTGTTTATTGGGACAGGGGGCGATCAGCCCCAGCATTTT.

A note on this clonotype: The junction shows a germline mismatch at one end, possibly a read error. The CDR3 here is CASNLAQMNTEAFF. CDR3 nucleotide sequence: TGTGCCAGCAACTTAGCGCAAATGAACACTGAAGCTTTCTTT. The chain recombines TRBV7-9 with TRBJ1-1, with no clear D. The CDR3 contains 14 residues. The V gene's germline CDR1 is SEHNR and CDR2 FQNEAQ (reference sequence). Based on the CDR3 plus reference TRBV7-9 and TRBJ1-1, the full variable domain is DTGVSQNPRHKITKRGQNVTFRCDPISEHNRLYWYRQTLGQGPEFLTYFQNEAQLEKSRLLSDRFSAERPKGSFSTLEIQRTEQGDSAMYLCASNLAQMNTEAFFGQGTRLTVV.

Points on this clonotype: It may be a read error: a sequence one base away is much more abundant. The chain has TRBV6-5 and TRBJ1-5, with D possibly matching TRBD1 (5 bases). This CDR3 has 13 amino acids. Per germline, CDR1 MNHEY and CDR2 SVGAGI. The CDR3 loop reads CASRDGYNQPRHF. CDR3 DNA sequence: TGTGCCAGCCGGGACGGATACAATCAGCCCCGGCATTTT.

A word on this clonotype: An end of the junction does not agree with germline; a read error may underlie this. This chain uses TRBV11-2 with TRBJ2-2, with D possibly matching TRBD2 (6 bases). The CDR3 is 15 amino acids. The germline V gene encodes CDR1 SGHAT and CDR2 FQNNGV. CDR3 sequence reads: CASSLLLADTGELFF. The CDR3 DNA reads TGTGCCAGCAGCTTATTGTTAGCGGACACCGGGGAACTGTTTTTT.

This clonotype was seen a few times. CDR3 in DNA: TGTGCCAGCAGAGACCAGGGTTTCGGAGAGACCCAGTACTTC. It specifies CASRDQGFGETQYF. The J gene is TRBJ2-5, the V gene TRBV7-9, with D possibly being TRBD1 (5 bases). Germline-derived CDR1 and CDR2 are SEHNR and FQNEAQ (reference sequence). V gave up 6 bases and J gave up 4 bases, with 15 bases separating them. CDR3 length: 14 residues. Complete variable domain (other parts from reference TRBV7-9 and TRBJ2-5): DTGVSQNPRHKITKRGQNVTFRCDPISEHNRLYWYRQTLGQGPEFLTYFQNEAQLEKSRLLSDRFSAERPKGSFSTLEIQRTEQGDSAMYLCASRDQGFGETQYFGPGTRLLVL.

About this clonotype: Just one base apart from a much larger clone, this may be a read error. The chain employs TRBV12-3 or TRBV12-4 and TRBJ2-5, with TRBD1 identical over 7 bases. CDR3 size: 16 residues. This chain's CDR3 is CTSSSPGTESQETQYF. The CDR3 coding sequence is TGTACCAGCAGCTCCCCCGGGACAGAAAGCCAAGAGACCCAGTACTTC.

As regards this clonotype: It is likely a read error, because the conserved phenylalanine at the end of the CDR3 is missing. The chain uses TRBV4-1 and TRBJ2-1; no definite D call. CDR1 MGHRA and CDR2 YSYEKL come from the germline V gene. The CDR3 totals 11 residues. CDR3 in amino acids: CANSQANEQFY. CDR3 DNA sequence: TGCGCCAACAGCCAAGCCAATGAGCAGTTCTAC.

About this clonotype: It may be a read error: a sequence one base away is much more abundant. V and J are TRBV10-3 and TRBJ2-3, with TRBD2 identical over 8 bases. The CDR3 is made up of 15 amino acids. The germline gives CDR1 ENHRY, CDR2 SYGVKD. V shed 0 bases, J shed 11 bases, and the junction held 10 bases outside the gene matches. CDR3 region: CAISESQREWVWQYF. The CDR3 DNA follows: TGTGCCATCAGTGAGTCGCAGCGGGAGTGGGTATGGCAGTATTTT.

This clonotype was observed a few times. Given a much more abundant clone one base away, this may be a read error. The chain recombines TRBV6-5 with TRBJ2-3; D gene ambiguous. Germline CDR1 is MNHEY and CDR2 is SVGAGI. Trimming cost V 5 bases and J 0 bases, with 6 bases left between them. This CDR3 contains 13 residues. The CDR3 spells CASSRSSTDTQYF. The CDR3 bases are TGTGCCAGCAGTCGGAGTAGCACAGATACGCAGTATTTT.

This clonotype has only a few counts. CDR3: CASSTPSQPQHF. The CDR3 nucleotides are TGTGCCAGCAGTACCCCGTCTCAGCCCCAGCATTTT. The chain employs TRBV28 and TRBJ1-5; D unclear. The CDR3 is 12 residues long. Germline V gives CDR1 MDHEN, CDR2 SYDVKM. V was pared by 5 bases and J by 6 bases, with 8 bases between.